This TCR beta chain appears in the sequencing data of a study of cytomegalovirus exposure and HLA in healthy donors. General study points: According to a later analysis, donors in an Asian-associated ancestry cluster reportedly had fewer N-insertions than the roughly 660-donor mean. The authors later found HLA-associated TCR beta chains more clonally expanded than equally common others.

The PCR ran on 60 Vbeta and 13 Jbeta primers. TCRdb keeps only in-frame clones here, not all; method: immunoSEQ multiplex PCR. Among a few hundred thousand clones listed, over 60% were seen once. The V gene's germline CDR1 is LGHNA and CDR2 YSLEER. This CDR3 comprises 14 residues. V dropped 2 bases and J dropped 7; count of bases not matched to a gene: 3. Nominally healthy donors were sampled, though unrecorded immune exposures were likely. On this clone: Antigen unknown.

J is TRBJ2-2 and V is TRBV4-3, with 8 bases that match TRBD1. This sequence originates from a man in his forties in good health and CMV-seronegative. The sample consisted of PBMCs. The CDR3 is CASSQQGAGGELFF. CDR3 DNA sequence: TGCGCCAGCAGCCAACAGGGGGCTGGCGGGGAGCTGTTTTTT.